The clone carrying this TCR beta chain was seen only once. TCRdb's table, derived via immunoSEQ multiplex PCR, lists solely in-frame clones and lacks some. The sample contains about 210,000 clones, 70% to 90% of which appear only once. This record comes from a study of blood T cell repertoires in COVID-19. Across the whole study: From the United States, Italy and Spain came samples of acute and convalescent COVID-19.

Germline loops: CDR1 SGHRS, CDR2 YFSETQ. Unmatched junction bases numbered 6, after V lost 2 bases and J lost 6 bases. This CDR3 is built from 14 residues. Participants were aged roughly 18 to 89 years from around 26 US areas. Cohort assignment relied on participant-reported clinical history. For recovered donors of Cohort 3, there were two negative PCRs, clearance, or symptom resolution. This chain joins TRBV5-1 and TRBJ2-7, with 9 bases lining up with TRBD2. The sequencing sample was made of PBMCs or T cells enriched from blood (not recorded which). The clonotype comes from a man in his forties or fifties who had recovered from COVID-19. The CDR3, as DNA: TGCGCCAGCAGCTTTAGCGGGGGAACTCGCGAGCAGTACTTC. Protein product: CASSFSGGTREQYF.